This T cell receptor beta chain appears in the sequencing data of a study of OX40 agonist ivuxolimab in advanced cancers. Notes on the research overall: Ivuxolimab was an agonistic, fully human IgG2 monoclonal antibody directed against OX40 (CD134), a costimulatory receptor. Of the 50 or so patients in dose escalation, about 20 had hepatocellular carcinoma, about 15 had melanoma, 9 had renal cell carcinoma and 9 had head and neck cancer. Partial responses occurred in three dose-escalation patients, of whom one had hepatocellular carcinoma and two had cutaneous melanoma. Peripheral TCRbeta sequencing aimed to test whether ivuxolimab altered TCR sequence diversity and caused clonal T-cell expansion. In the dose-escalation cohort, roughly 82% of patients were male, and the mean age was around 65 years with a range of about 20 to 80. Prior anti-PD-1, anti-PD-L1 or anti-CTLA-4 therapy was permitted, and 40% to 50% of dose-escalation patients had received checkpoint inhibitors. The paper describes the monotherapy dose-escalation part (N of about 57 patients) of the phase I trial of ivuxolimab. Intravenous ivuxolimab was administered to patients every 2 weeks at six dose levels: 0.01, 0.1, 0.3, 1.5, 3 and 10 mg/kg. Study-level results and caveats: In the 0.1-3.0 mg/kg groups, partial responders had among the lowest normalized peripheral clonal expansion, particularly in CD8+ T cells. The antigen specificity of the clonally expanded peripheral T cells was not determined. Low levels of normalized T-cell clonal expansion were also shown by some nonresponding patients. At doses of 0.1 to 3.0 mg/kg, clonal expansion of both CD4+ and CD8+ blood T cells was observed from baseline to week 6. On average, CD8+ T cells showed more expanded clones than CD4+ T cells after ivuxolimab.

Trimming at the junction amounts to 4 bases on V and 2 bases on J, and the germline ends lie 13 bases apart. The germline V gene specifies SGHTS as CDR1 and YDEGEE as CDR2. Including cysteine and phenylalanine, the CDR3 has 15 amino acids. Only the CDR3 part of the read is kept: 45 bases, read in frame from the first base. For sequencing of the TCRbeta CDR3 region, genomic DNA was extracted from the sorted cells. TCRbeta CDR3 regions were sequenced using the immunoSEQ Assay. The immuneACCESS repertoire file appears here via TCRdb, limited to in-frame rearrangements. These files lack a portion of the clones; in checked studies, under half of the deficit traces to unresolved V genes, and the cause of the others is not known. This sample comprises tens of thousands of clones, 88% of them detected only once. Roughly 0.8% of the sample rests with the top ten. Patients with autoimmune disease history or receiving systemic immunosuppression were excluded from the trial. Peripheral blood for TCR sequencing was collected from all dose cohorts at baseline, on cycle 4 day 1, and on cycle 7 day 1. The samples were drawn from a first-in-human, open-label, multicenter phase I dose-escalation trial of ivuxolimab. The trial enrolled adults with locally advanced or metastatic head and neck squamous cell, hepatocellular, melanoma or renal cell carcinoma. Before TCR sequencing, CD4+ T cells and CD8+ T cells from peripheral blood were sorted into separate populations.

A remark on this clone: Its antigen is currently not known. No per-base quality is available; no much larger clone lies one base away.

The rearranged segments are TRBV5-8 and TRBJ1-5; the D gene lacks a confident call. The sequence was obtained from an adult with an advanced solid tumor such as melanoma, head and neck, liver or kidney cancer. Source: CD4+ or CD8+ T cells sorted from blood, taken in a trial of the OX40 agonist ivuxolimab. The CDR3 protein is CASSLGVGGNQPQHF. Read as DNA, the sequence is TGTGCCAGCAGCCTGGGTGTCGGGGGCAATCAGCCCCAGCATTTT.